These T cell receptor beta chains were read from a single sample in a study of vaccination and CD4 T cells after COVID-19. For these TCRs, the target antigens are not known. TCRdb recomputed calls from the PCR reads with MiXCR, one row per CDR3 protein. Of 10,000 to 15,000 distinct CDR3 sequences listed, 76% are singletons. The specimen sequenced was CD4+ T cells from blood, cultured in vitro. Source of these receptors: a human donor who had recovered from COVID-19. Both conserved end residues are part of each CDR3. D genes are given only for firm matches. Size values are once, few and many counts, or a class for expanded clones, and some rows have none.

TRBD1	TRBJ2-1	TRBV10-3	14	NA	TGTGCCATCAGTCCGGGACAGGGGCAGAATGAGCAGTTCTTC	CAISPGQGQNEQFF
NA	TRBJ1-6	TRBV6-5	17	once	TGTGCCAGCAGTTACAATCAGGGCTCGGTTCATAATTCACCCCTCCACTTT	CASSYNQGSVHNSPLHF
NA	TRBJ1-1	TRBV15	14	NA	TGTGCCACCAGCAGAGACCCTCCAGTCACTGAAGCTTTCTTT	CATSRDPPVTEAFF
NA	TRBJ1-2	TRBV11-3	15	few	TGTGCCAGCAGCTTCGGCGGGGGGGGAAACTATGGCTACACCTTC	CASSFGGGGNYGYTF
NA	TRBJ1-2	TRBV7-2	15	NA	TGTGCCAGCAGCCTCACAGCGACCTTACTCTATGGCTACACCTTC	CASSLTATLLYGYTF
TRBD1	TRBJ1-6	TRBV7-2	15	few	TGTGCCAGCAGCTTGTCGACAGGGGGTAATTCACCCCTCCACTTT	CASSLSTGGNSPLHF
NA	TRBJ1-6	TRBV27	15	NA	TGTGCCAGCAGGGCAATCGGGACGCCAAATTCACCCCTCCACTTT	CASRAIGTPNSPLHF
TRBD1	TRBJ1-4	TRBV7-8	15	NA	TGTGCCAGCAGCTTACCCCGACAGGGGAACGAAAAACTGTTTTTT	CASSLPRQGNEKLFF
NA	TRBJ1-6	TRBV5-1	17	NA	TGCGCCAGCAGCTTGGAGACGGCGAGCTCCTATAATTCACCCCTCCACTTT	CASSLETASSYNSPLHF
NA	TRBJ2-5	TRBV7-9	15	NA	TGTGCCAGCAGCTCTATCGGGACCGGCCAAGAGACCCAGTACTTC	CASSSIGTGQETQYF
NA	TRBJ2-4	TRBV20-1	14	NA	TGCAGTGCCCTATTGGCGGCCAAGGAGGTCATTCAGTACTTC	CSALLAAKEVIQYF
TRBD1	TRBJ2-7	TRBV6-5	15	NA	TGTGCCAGCAGTTACAAGTGGACAGGGGGCTACGAGCAGTACTTC	CASSYKWTGGYEQYF
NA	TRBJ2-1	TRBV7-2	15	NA	TGTGCCAGCAGCTTAGTCCAGCGGCACTACAATGAGCAGTTCTTC	CASSLVQRHYNEQFF
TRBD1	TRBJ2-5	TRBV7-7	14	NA	TGTGCCAGCAGCTTATCGGCAGGGGGAGAGACCCAGTACTTC	CASSLSAGGETQYF
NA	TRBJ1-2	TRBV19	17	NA	TGTGCCAGTACCTCCCGGGGATTGGGTGCTACCCCCCTTGGCTACACCTTC	CASTSRGLGATPLGYTF
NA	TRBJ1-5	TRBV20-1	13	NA	TGCAGTGCGTGGGACCAACGACGGGGGCCCCAGCATTTT	CSAWDQRRGPQHF
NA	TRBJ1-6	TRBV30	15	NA	TGTGCCTGGAGTGGGGGACGGACGGGGTATTCACCCCTCCACTTT	CAWSGGRTGYSPLHF
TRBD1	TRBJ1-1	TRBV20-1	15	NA	TGCAGTGCACCACCCGGAGGGGGCTCTAACACTGAAGCTTTCTTT	CSAPPGGGSNTEAFF
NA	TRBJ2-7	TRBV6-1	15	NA	TGTGCCAGCAGCCTAGGGCCTGTGTGGGCCTACGAGCAGTACTTC	CASSLGPVWAYEQYF
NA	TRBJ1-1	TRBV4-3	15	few	TGCGCCAGCAGCCAAGAGGTGGTTATGAACACTGAAGCTTTCTTT	CASSQEVVMNTEAFF
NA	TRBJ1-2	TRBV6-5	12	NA	TGTGCCAGCAGTAACTGGGGCAGGGGCTACACCTTC	CASSNWGRGYTF
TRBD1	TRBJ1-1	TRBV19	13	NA	TGTGCCAGTAGTCTCAGGGGGCGCGCTGAAGCTTTCTTT	CASSLRGRAEAFF
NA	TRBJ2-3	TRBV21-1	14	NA	TGTGCCAGAAAAAAGGGAGACAGCACAGATACGCAGTATTTT	CARKKGDSTDTQYF
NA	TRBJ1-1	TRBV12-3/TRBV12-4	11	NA	TGTGCCAGCAGAAGGAAGACTGAAGCTTTCTTT	CASRRKTEAFF
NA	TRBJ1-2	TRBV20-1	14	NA	TGCAGTGCTAGTCCCAGTGGGGTACTGTATGGCTACACCTTC	CSASPSGVLYGYTF
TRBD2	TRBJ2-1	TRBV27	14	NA	TGTGCCAGCAGTAGTAGCGGGAGGGGGCGTGAGCAGTTCTTC	CASSSSGRGREQFF
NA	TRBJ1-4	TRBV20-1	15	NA	TGCAGTGCTAGAGAATTCGACAGACGTAATGAAAAACTGTTTTTT	CSAREFDRRNEKLFF
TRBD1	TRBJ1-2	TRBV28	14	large	TGTGCCAGCAGTCAACGGACAGGGGGCTTTGGCTACACCTTC	CASSQRTGGFGYTF
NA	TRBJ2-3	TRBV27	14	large	TGTGCCAGCAGCCGACGACAGGCCACAGATACGCAGTATTTT	CASSRRQATDTQYF
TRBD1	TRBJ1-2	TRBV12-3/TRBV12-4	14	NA	TGTGCCAGCAGTTCCCCGACAGGGAACTATGGCTACACCTTC	CASSSPTGNYGYTF
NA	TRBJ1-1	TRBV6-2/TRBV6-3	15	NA	TGTGCCAGCAGCGGACCGGGGACCGGCGGCACTGAAGCTTTCTTT	CASSGPGTGGTEAFF